This T cell receptor beta chain was observed in a study of radiotherapy plus CTLA-4 blockade in lung cancer (dated by TCRdb to 2016 to 2019). In terms of the full investigation: Objective responses occurred in 18% of enrolled patients, and over 30% achieved disease control.

From the cysteine through the phenylalanine, the CDR3 covers 16 amino acids. Just CDR3 DNA is preserved here, 48 bases in frame from base 1. From a lookup of the germline V gene, CDR1 and CDR2 are LGHNA and YNFKEQ. V is cut back by 4 bases and J by 4 bases, with 8 bases in the junction unmatched. The study tested focal radiation therapy combined with CTLA-4 blockade (ipilimumab) in patients with chemo-refractory metastatic non-small-cell lung cancer. Libraries were built with the immunoSEQ multiplex PCR assay. Imported from immuneACCESS, the table was reduced by TCRdb to in-frame sequences with V and J called. These copies leave out some clones; in studies compared against another copy, an unresolved V gene accounts for under half, and the cause of the remainder is not known. The sample table shows roughly 15,000 clones, and 72% are seen once. The ten largest clones take up about 55% of the sample.

Details on this clone: There is no known antigen for this receptor. No per-base quality is available; no much larger clone lies one base away.

The paper as a whole reports these results and caveats: The strongest predictors of response were reported to be early dynamic shifts in blood T cell clones along with a rise in serum interferon-beta following radiation. After treatment with radiotherapy and ipilimumab, TCR clones that originated in tumors expanded in peripheral blood.

The chain is encoded by TRBV4-2 joined to TRBJ2-3; 10 central bases correspond to TRBD2. The clonotype was recovered from a human donor with non-small cell lung cancer whose response to radiotherapy plus ipilimumab could not be evaluated. The input for sequencing was peripheral blood, taken from a patient treated with radiotherapy plus ipilimumab. CDR3 region: CASSRTSGGGPDTQYF. The sequence in DNA is TGTGCCAGCAGCCGAACCAGCGGGGGGGGCCCAGATACGCAGTATTTT.